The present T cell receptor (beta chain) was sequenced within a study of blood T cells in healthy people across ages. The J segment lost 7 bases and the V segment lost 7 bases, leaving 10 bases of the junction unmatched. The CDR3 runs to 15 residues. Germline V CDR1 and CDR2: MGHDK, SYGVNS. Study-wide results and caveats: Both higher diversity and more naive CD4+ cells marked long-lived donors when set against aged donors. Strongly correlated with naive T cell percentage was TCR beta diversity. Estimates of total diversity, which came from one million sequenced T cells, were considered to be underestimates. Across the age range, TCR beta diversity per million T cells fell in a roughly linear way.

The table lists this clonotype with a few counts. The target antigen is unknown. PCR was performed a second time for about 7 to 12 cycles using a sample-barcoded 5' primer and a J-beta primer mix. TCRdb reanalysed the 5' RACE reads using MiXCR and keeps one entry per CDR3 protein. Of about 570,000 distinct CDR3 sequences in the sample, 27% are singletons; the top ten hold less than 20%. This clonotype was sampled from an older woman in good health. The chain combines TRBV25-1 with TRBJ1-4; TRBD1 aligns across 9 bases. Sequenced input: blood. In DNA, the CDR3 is TGTGCCAGCATTCCAGTACAGGGGGCTGGTGAAAAACTGTTTTTT. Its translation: CASIPVQGAGEKLFF.